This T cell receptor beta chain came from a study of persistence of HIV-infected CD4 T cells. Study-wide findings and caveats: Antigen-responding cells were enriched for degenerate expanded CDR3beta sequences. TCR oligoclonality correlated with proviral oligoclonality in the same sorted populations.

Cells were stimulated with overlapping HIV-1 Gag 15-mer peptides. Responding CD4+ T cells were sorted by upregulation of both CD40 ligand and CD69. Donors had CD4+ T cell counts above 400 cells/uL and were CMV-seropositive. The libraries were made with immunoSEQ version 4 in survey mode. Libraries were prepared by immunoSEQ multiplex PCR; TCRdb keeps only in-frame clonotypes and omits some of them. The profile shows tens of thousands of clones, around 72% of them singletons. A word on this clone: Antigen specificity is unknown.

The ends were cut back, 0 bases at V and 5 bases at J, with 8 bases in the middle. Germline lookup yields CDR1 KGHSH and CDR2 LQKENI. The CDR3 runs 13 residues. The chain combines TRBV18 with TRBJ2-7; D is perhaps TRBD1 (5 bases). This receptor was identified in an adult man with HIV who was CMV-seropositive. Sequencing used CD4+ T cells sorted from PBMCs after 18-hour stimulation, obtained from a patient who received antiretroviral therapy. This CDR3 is CASSPPTVDEQYF. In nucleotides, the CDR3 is TGTGCCAGCTCACCACCGACAGTAGACGAGCAGTACTTC.